The present entry profiles one T cell receptor (beta chain) with its context. Its cognate antigen is unknown. Other autoimmune diseases, uncontrolled infections, pregnancy or lactation led to the exclusion of patients. The diagnostic workup employed clinical symptoms, serum thyroxine, TRAb, thyroid ultrasound and orbital computed tomography. The CDR3 length is 15 residues. The J segment lost 4 bases and the V segment lost 6 bases, leaving 9 bases of the junction unmatched. Germline V gene sequence: CDR1 SEHNR, CDR2 FQNEAQ (reference sequence). RNA transcripts were the source from which TCR beta CDR3 regions were amplified. HTBI primers were used in a first-round RT-PCR, which preceded a second-round multiplex PCR. One entry per CDR3 protein results from TCRdb running MiXCR on the multiplex PCR reads. The repertoire holds about 1.1 million distinct CDR3 sequences, with 35% to 45% as singletons. This entry belongs to a study of Graves' ophthalmopathy and Graves' hyperthyroidism.

The study, taken as a whole, reports: Most expanded thyroid clonotypes above 0.001 frequency also appeared in blood.

The material sequenced was peripheral blood or thyroid tissue (not recorded which). This TCR was sampled from an adult man with Graves' hyperthyroidism. This rearrangement joins TRBV7-9 to TRBJ1-1; 9 positions match TRBD1. CDR3 protein: CASRDTGGAVTEAFF. The CDR3 DNA follows: TGTGCCAGCAGAGATACAGGGGGCGCCGTCACTGAAGCTTTCTTT.